The 32 T cell receptor beta chains in this list originate from one sample, sequenced in a study of vaccination effects on CD4 cells after COVID-19. Antigen-specific CD4+ T cells expanded by the ViraFEST assay with viral peptide pools were then sequenced. At the end of 10 days of culture, CD4+ T cells were isolated. Each participant received a vaccine that was either BNT162b2 or mRNA-1273, given as two doses. These receptors' targets are unknown. Clones were read by immunoSEQ multiplex PCR, and TCRdb kept only the in-frame ones, dropping some. In the table there are about 59,000 clones, 75% to 85% of which are singletons. The sequences come from CD4+ T cells from PBMCs cultured with HCoV-OC43 spike peptides, collected after COVID-19 vaccination. The subset here: HCoV-OC43 spike overlapping peptide pool stimulation. These receptors came from a human donor who received a COVID-19 vaccine.

This chain uses TRBV19 with TRBJ2-3, with D possibly matching TRBD1 (5 bases). V gave up 3 bases and J gave up 4 bases, with 17 bases separating them. The CDR3 is 16 amino acids. Germline values: CDR1 LNHDA, CDR2 SQIVND (reference sequence). In DNA form, the CDR3 reads TGTGCCAGTAGTATTGGAGCAGGGTGGGGCGCAGATACGCAGTATTTT. Translating it yields CASSIGAGWGADTQYF.

The V call is TRBV29-1, the J call TRBJ2-2, with 7 bases aligning to TRBD1. Germline CDR1 SQVTM, CDR2 ANQGSEA. Losses at the gene ends were 6 bases for V and 4 bases for J; bases not matched to a gene: 11. The length of the CDR3 is 15 residues. CDR3: CSVLRGQGSTGELFF. Written as DNA, the CDR3 is TGCAGCGTACTGAGGGGGCAAGGGAGCACCGGGGAGCTGTTTTTT.

The CDR3 DNA sequence: TGTGCCAGCAGCCCCCCTGAGGCCACTGAAGCTTTCTTT. Amino acid sequence: CASSPPEATEAFF. This chain connects TRBV3-1 (or the pseudogene TRBV3-2) to TRBJ1-1; D is unresolved. The V end lost 4 bases, the J end lost 4 bases, and 10 bases lay between the germline ends. The CDR3 is 13 residues long. Germline loops: CDR1 LGHDT, CDR2 YNNKEL (reference sequence).

This chain uses TRBV5-1 with TRBJ1-2, with D unresolved. Germline V CDR1 and CDR2: SGHRS, YFSETQ. Trimming removed 3 bases at V and 7 bases at J, with 16 bases between. CDR3 length: 14 residues. The CDR3 region is CASSSLGEYSGYTF. In DNA, the CDR3 is TGCGCCAGCAGCTCCCTCGGAGAGTACAGTGGCTACACCTTC. Looking up the rest from reference TRBV5-1 and TRBJ1-2 gives the full variable domain: KAGVTQTPRYLIKTRGQQVTLSCSPISGHRSVSWYQQTPGQGLQFLFEYFSETQRNKGNFPGRFSGRQFSNSRSEMNVSTLELGDSALYLCASSSLGEYSGYTFGSGTRLTVV.

The genes are TRBV12-5 and TRBJ2-5; D is possibly TRBD2 (7 bases). CDR3 length equals 19 residues. CDR1 LGHNT and CDR2 FRNRAP come from the germline V gene. Trimming left V 3 bases short and J 1 base short, with 24 bases between. CDR3 sequence reads: CASGLDSVSGGPIQETQYF. The CDR3 DNA is TGTGCTAGTGGTTTAGATTCTGTCTCGGGGGGCCCGATCCAAGAGACCCAGTACTTC.

This chain connects TRBV18 to TRBJ2-3, with D unresolved. Deletions cut 2 bases from V and 0 bases from J, with 9 bases between. This CDR3 has 15 residues. CDR1 is KGHSH, CDR2 LQKENI, per germline. In DNA, the CDR3 is TGTGCCAGCTCACCATTTATGGAGAGCACAGATACGCAGTATTTT. Translation: CASSPFMESTDTQYF.

The rearrangement uses TRBV5-1 and TRBJ2-5; tentative D call: TRBD2 (5 bases). V was cut by 3 bases and J by 4 bases, with 16 bases left in between. CDR1 is SGHRS and CDR2 is YFSETQ in the germline V gene. The CDR3 runs 15 residues. CDR3 sequence (DNA): TGCGCCAGCAGCTCACCCGCGAGGGTGGGAGAGACCCAGTACTTC. Translation: CASSSPARVGETQYF. The whole variable domain, filled in from reference TRBV5-1 and TRBJ2-5, reads KAGVTQTPRYLIKTRGQQVTLSCSPISGHRSVSWYQQTPGQGLQFLFEYFSETQRNKGNFPGRFSGRQFSNSRSEMNVSTLELGDSALYLCASSSPARVGETQYFGPGTRLLVL.

Only a few counts were recorded for this clone. This chain joins TRBV6-6 and TRBJ1-6, with 7 bases aligning to TRBD1. V lost 5 bases and J lost 7; bases outside the gene matches: 5. The CDR3 is 14 residues long. Germline loops: CDR1 MNHNY, CDR2 SVGAGI (reference sequence). The CDR3 is CASSQGEWNSPLHF. CDR3 in DNA: TGTGCCAGCAGTCAGGGGGAGTGGAATTCACCCCTCCACTTT.

This clone was observed a handful of times. This chain joins TRBV5-1 and TRBJ1-1, with D possibly matching TRBD1 (5 bases). This CDR3 has 14 amino acids. Germline V CDR1 and CDR2: SGHRS, YFSETQ. V lost 2 bases to trimming and J lost 1 base, with 9 bases between them. The CDR3 loop reads CASSLPDRNTEAFF. In DNA form, the CDR3 reads TGCGCCAGCAGCTTACCAGACAGGAACACTGAAGCTTTCTTT.

In its sample, this clone was seen a few times. The rearrangement uses TRBV14 and TRBJ1-3, with D hard to call. V was shortened by 1 base and J by 0 bases, with 4 bases between the two germline ends. This CDR3 has 14 amino acids. Germline values: CDR1 SGHDN, CDR2 FVKESK. In DNA form, the CDR3 reads TGTGCCAGCAGCCAAGGGAACTCTGGAAACACCATATATTTT. This gives the protein CASSQGNSGNTIYF.

The chain couples TRBV11-3 to TRBJ2-3, with TRBD2 matching over 8 bases. Trimming cost V 4 bases and J 0 bases; bases outside gene matches: 3. This CDR3 has 15 residues. Germline V gene data show CDR1 as SGHNT and CDR2 as YENEEA. The CDR3 DNA follows: TGTGCCAGCAGCTACGAGCGGGGGAGCACAGATACGCAGTATTTT. It translates to CASSYERGSTDTQYF.

The CDR3 DNA reads TGTGCCAGCAGCTGGACTAGCGGCCACGAGCAGTACGTC. Protein sequence: CASSWTSGHEQYV. The V gene is TRBV6-2 or TRBV6-3, the J gene TRBJ2-7, with 10 bases matching TRBD2. The CDR3 sequence is 13 residues long. Trimming cost V 6 bases and J 5 bases; bases outside gene matches: 4. The germline V gene encodes CDR1 MNHEY and CDR2 SVGEGT.

The chain is built from TRBV19 and TRBJ1-2; D is unclear. CDR1 is LNHDA and CDR2 is SQIVND in the germline V gene (reference sequence). Trimming shortened V by 10 bases and J by 5 bases, and 29 bases separated the two germline ends. The CDR3 spans 17 residues. The CDR3 region is CATKRWAAPSAGYGYTF. The CDR3, as DNA: TGTGCCACCAAGAGGTGGGCGGCACCTAGTGCGGGATATGGCTACACCTTC.

The chain has TRBV11-2 and TRBJ1-5; no reliable D call. Germline CDR1 reads SGHAT; CDR2 reads FQNNGV. The V end was cut by 1 base, the J end by 5 bases, with 6 bases between. The CDR3 loop spans 13 amino acids. The chain's CDR3 is CASSLGRDQPQHF. DNA for the CDR3: TGTGCCAGCAGCTTAGGACGAGATCAGCCCCAGCATTTT. The full variable domain, its missing parts supplied by reference TRBV11-2 and TRBJ1-5, is EAGVAQSPRYKIIEKRQSVAFWCNPISGHATLYWYQQILGQGPKLLIQFQNNGVVDDSQLPKDRFSAERLKGVDSTLKIQPAKLEDSAVYLCASSLGRDQPQHFGDGTRLSIL.

The genes are TRBV21-1 and TRBJ2-4; TRBD1 reflects the table's D call only, with no check against the DNA. TRBV21-1 is designated a pseudogene. The CDR3 contains 14 residues. The CDR3 here is CAPDRGALKNIQYF. The DNA of the CDR3 is TGTGCCCCCGACAGGGGGGCCCTCAAAAACATTCAGTACTTC.

V gene TRBV4-3 combines with J gene TRBJ2-2, with 13 bases matching TRBD2. The CDR3 is made up of 16 amino acids. CDR1 and CDR2 (germline): LGHNA, YSLEER. The trim removed 1 base at V and 5 bases at J, leaving 1 base unmatched. The CDR3 loop reads CASSQATSGGTGELFF. The CDR3 nucleotides read TGCGCCAGCAGCCAAGCGACTAGCGGGGGGACCGGGGAGCTGTTTTTT.

V and J are TRBV5-1 and TRBJ2-6; D not certain. Trimming stripped 0 bases from V and 0 bases from J, with 13 bases between. This CDR3 contains 18 residues. Germline V gene sequence: CDR1 SGHRS, CDR2 YFSETQ. The CDR3, as DNA: TGCGCCAGCAGCTTGGTTGGGGTGCCGAACTCTGGGGCCAACGTCCTGACTTTC. It encodes CASSLVGVPNSGANVLTF. The full variable domain, in which reference TRBV5-1 and TRBJ2-6 provide the parts outside the CDR3, is KAGVTQTPRYLIKTRGQQVTLSCSPISGHRSVSWYQQTPGQGLQFLFEYFSETQRNKGNFPGRFSGRQFSNSRSEMNVSTLELGDSALYLCASSLVGVPNSGANVLTFGAGSRLTVL.

The chain couples TRBV7-9 to TRBJ2-4; D perhaps matches TRBD2 (5 bases). This CDR3 spans 13 amino acids. The germline V gene has CDR1 SEHNR and CDR2 FQNEAQ (reference sequence). Trimming cost V 0 bases and J 9 bases, with 9 bases left between them. The CDR3 loop reads CASSLAREGIQYF. CDR3 nucleotide sequence: TGTGCCAGCAGCTTAGCCCGGGAAGGCATTCAGTACTTC.

V is TRBV5-1 and J is TRBJ2-2, with 9 bases that match TRBD2. This CDR3 contains 18 residues. The germline V gene encodes CDR1 SGHRS and CDR2 YFSETQ. V was pared by 4 bases and J by 1 base, with 11 bases of the junction left unmatched. CDR3 coding DNA: TGCGCCAGCAGCGCGCCGCCGGCTAGCGGGGTGAACACCGGGGAGCTGTTTTTT. It translates to CASSAPPASGVNTGELFF.

This clone was detected only once. This chain joins TRBV7-2 and TRBJ2-5, with 8 bases fitting TRBD1. From germline, CDR1 is SGHTA and CDR2 FQGNSA. J gave up 5 bases and V 4 bases, and 3 bases lay outside the gene matches. The CDR3 loop spans 13 amino acids. The CDR3 coding sequence is TGTGCCAGCAGCTCGGGACAGGCGGAGACCCAGTACTTC. Protein: CASSSGQAETQYF.

V usage is TRBV12-3 or TRBV12-4 and J usage is TRBJ2-4, with TRBD2 matching over 7 bases. The CDR3 has 13 amino acids. CDR3 DNA sequence: TGTGCAATCTTGGGGAGGGTCGGAGACATTCAGTACTTC. It codes for CAILGRVGDIQYF.

V gene TRBV7-2 combines with J gene TRBJ2-3; D unresolved. The V gene lost 7 bases and the J gene lost 2 bases, with 10 bases spanning the gap. Germline V gives CDR1 SGHTA, CDR2 FQGNSA. The CDR3 covers 13 residues. CDR3 bases: TGTGCCAGCACCTATCGGATCACAGATACGCAGTATTTT. Protein: CASTYRITDTQYF.

This clone appeared a few times. CDR3 in DNA: TGTGCCACCAGTGGGGCGCCGGGACAGGGGAGCTCCTACGAGCAGTACGTC. This codes for CATSGAPGQGSSYEQYV. The chain employs TRBV24-1 and TRBJ2-7; 10 bases line up with TRBD1. The CDR3 extends over 17 amino acids. Germline CDR1 KGHDR, CDR2 SFDVKD. After removal of 5 bases from V and 0 bases from J, the junction contained 9 bases not matched to a gene.

The chain links TRBV28 to TRBJ2-1; the D gene is possibly TRBD2 (6 bases). The CDR3 covers 16 residues. V lost 8 bases and J lost 8, with 25 bases in between. The germline V gene has CDR1 MDHEN and CDR2 SYDVKM. CDR3 amino acids: CASGAISVGPSDEQFF. In nucleotides, the CDR3 is TGTGCCAGCGGGGCGATTAGCGTAGGCCCTAGCGATGAGCAGTTCTTC.

This rearrangement joins TRBV19 to TRBJ2-1; 8 nucleotides line up with TRBD2. Germline-derived CDR1 and CDR2 are LNHDA and SQIVND (reference sequence). J gave up 0 bases and V 9 bases, and 4 bases lay outside the gene matches. The CDR3 totals 14 residues. The CDR3 region is CASVRGGSYNEQFF. For the CDR3, the DNA is TGTGCCAGCGTTCGGGGGGGCTCCTACAATGAGCAGTTCTTC.

This clone was observed once. This sequence joins TRBV7-3 and TRBJ2-3; 12 bases match TRBD2. The CDR3 sequence is 14 residues long. Trimming removed 5 bases from V and 5 bases from J; junction bases left unmatched: 2. The germline V gene has CDR1 SGHTA and CDR2 FQGTGA. As DNA, the CDR3 is TGTGCCAGCAGCCTAGCGGGGGGGCAAGATACGCAGTATTTT. Its protein is CASSLAGGQDTQYF. The whole variable domain, filled in from reference TRBV7-3 and TRBJ2-3, reads GAGVSQTPSNKVTEKGKYVELRCDPISGHTALYWYRQSLGQGPEFLIYFQGTGAADDSGLPNDRFFAVRPEGSVSTLKIQRTERGDSAVYLCASSLAGGQDTQYFGPGTRLTVL.

The chain uses TRBV7-7 and TRBJ2-2; weak D call: TRBD2 (6 bases). The V gene's germline CDR1 is SSHAT and CDR2 FNYEAQ (reference sequence). The CDR3 is 15 residues long. Trimming removed 6 bases from V and 4 bases from J, with 15 bases in between. CDR3 loop: CASRPTGTATGELFF. In DNA form, the CDR3 reads TGTGCCAGCAGACCGACGGGGACTGCCACCGGGGAGCTGTTTTTT.

The chain combines TRBV5-5 with TRBJ2-2; TRBD2 matches 8 bases. The CDR3 covers 16 residues. Germline trimming cut 1 base from V and 1 base from J; bases unmatched to any gene: 3. Germline-derived CDR1 and CDR2 are SGHKS and YYEKEE (reference sequence). The CDR3 is CASSLLAGRNTGELFF. The CDR3 nucleotides read TGTGCCAGCAGCTTGTTAGCGGGGCGGAACACCGGGGAGCTGTTTTTT.

The chain recombines TRBV10-3 with TRBJ2-7; D may be TRBD1 (6 bases). There are 13 residues in the CDR3. Germline CDR1 ENHRY, CDR2 SYGVKD. The V and J ends lost 10 bases and 1 base respectively, with 14 bases between them. The CDR3 loop reads CANKTGRSYEQYV. CDR3 nucleotides: TGTGCCAACAAGACAGGTAGGTCCTACGAGCAGTACGTC.

The rearrangement links TRBV5-1 to TRBJ2-1; D call uncertain. V lost 0 bases to trimming and J lost 0 bases, with 10 bases between them. Germline V gene sequence: CDR1 SGHRS, CDR2 YFSETQ. The CDR3 loop spans 16 amino acids. CDR3 region: CASSLDGLSSYNEQFF. The CDR3 bases are TGCGCCAGCAGCTTGGACGGGCTAAGCTCCTACAATGAGCAGTTCTTC.

The rearrangement uses TRBV15 and TRBJ1-4, with 7 bases identical to TRBD1. The CDR3 covers 14 residues. V shed 5 bases and J 2 bases; nucleotides not matched to a gene: 2. CDR1 is LNHNV, CDR2 YYDKDF, per germline (reference sequence). CDR3 in DNA: TGTGCCACCAGCTGGGGACAGACTAATGAAAAACTGTTTTTT. Translating it yields CATSWGQTNEKLFF.

The chain is built from TRBV2 and TRBJ1-2, with 7 bases identical to TRBD1. The V and J ends lost 6 bases and 7 bases, in that order; junction bases with no gene match: 8. The CDR3 length is 13 residues. Looked up from germline, CDR1 is SNHLY and CDR2 is FYNNEI. The CDR3 region is CASRSQGFGGYTF. DNA of the CDR3: TGTGCCAGCAGATCACAGGGGTTCGGTGGCTACACCTTC.